This T cell receptor (beta chain) was sequenced for a study of shared clonotypes between healthy human individuals. All participating donors were Caucasian adults from Nashville, Tennessee. The repertoire was sequenced with immunoSEQ multiplex PCR; TCRdb's copy has only in-frame clones and lacks some. The sample has approximately 980,000 clones, about three quarters seen once. The CDR3 is made up of 17 amino acids. Germline-derived CDR1 and CDR2 are MGHRA and YSYEKL. The ends lost 0 bases at V and 6 bases at J; junction bases unmatched: 6. This chain uses TRBV4-1 with TRBJ2-3; 13 positions agree with TRBD2. The material sequenced was memory CD4+ T cells sorted from blood. Subset noted: CD45RA-negative fraction. This clonotype was obtained from a young man in good health. CDR3 in DNA: TGCGCCAGCAGCCAAGATGGGACTAGCGGGATAACGGATACGCAGTATTTT. Amino acids: CASSQDGTSGITDTQYF.